These 21 T cell receptor beta chains were all obtained from the same sample, sequenced in a study of blood T cell repertoires in COVID-19. Assay used: immunoSEQ multiplex PCR; TCRdb lists only in-frame clones, some missing. In the table there are 250,000 to 300,000 clones, around 89% of which are singletons. Sequencing was done on a sample of peripheral blood. These receptors were collected from a woman aged 40 to 55 with acute or convalescent COVID-19.

The rearrangement uses TRBV27 and TRBJ1-5, with a possible D match to TRBD1 (6 bases). CDR1 and CDR2 (germline): MNHEY, SMNVEV (reference sequence). There are 12 residues in the CDR3. The V end was cut by 4 bases, the J end by 6 bases, with 7 bases between. CDR3 loop: CASSSGVQPQHF. The DNA for the CDR3 is TGTGCCAGCAGTTCAGGGGTTCAGCCCCAGCATTTT.

The chain carries TRBV11-2 and TRBJ1-1, with D possibly being TRBD1 (5 bases). CDR1 and CDR2 (germline): SGHAT, FQNNGV. The CDR3 contains 14 residues. The ends were cut back, 1 base at V and 4 bases at J, with 10 bases in the middle. CDR3 bases: TGTGCCAGCAGCTTAGGACAGCTGGGCACTGAAGCTTTCTTT. Encoded protein: CASSLGQLGTEAFF.

This clone was seen a few times. The V gene is TRBV10-3, the J gene TRBJ1-2; 11 bases match TRBD1. Germline lookup yields CDR1 ENHRY and CDR2 SYGVKD. With 6 bases clipped from V and 8 bases from J, the junction kept 11 bases outside the gene matches. This CDR3 is 15 amino acids long. CDR3 in DNA: TGTGCCATCAGCCCCCCCGGACAGGGGGCGCAGGGCTACACCTTC. Its protein product is CAISPPGQGAQGYTF.

This chain uses TRBV19 with TRBJ2-5; 9 bases line up with TRBD2. CDR1 and CDR2 from the germline V gene are LNHDA and SQIVND (reference sequence). The CDR3 has 14 amino acids. With V trimmed by 5 bases and J by 5 bases, 6 bases remained unmatched. This CDR3 is CASSERGALETQYF. Here the CDR3 DNA reads TGTGCCAGTAGTGAGCGGGGGGCTCTCGAGACCCAGTACTTC.

The chain couples TRBV3-1 (or the pseudogene TRBV3-2) to TRBJ2-3, with a possible D match to TRBD2 (6 bases). This CDR3 has 17 residues. The germline V gene encodes CDR1 LGHDT and CDR2 YNNKEL (reference sequence). V lost 7 bases, J lost 0 bases, and 20 bases lay in between. CDR3 DNA sequence: TGTGCCAGCACCCGGGCGCGGGGTGATCTTAGCACAGATACGCAGTATTTT. Translating gives CASTRARGDLSTDTQYF.

The chain has TRBV3-1 (or the pseudogene TRBV3-2) and TRBJ1-1; D unclear. The CDR3 extends over 13 amino acids. Per germline, CDR1 LGHDT and CDR2 YNNKEL (reference sequence). The V gene lost 4 bases and the J gene lost 5 bases, with 11 bases spanning the gap. The CDR3 protein is CASSLGGWTEAFF. The CDR3, as DNA: TGTGCCAGCAGCCTTGGAGGGTGGACTGAAGCTTTCTTT.

This clone was picked up one time. The chain couples TRBV13 to TRBJ1-1, with 8 bases identical to TRBD1. Germline lookup yields CDR1 PRHDT and CDR2 FYEKMQ (reference sequence). The CDR3 is 16 amino acids. V shed 0 bases, J shed 5 bases, and the junction held 8 bases outside the gene matches. CDR3 region: CASSLGEAGQETEAFF. The CDR3 nucleotides read TGTGCCAGCAGCTTAGGCGAGGCGGGACAGGAGACTGAAGCTTTCTTT. Based on the CDR3 plus reference TRBV13 and TRBJ1-1, the full variable domain is AAGVIQSPRHLIKEKRETATLKCYPIPRHDTVYWYQQGPGQDPQFLISFYEKMQSDKGSIPDRFSAQQFSDYHSELNMSSLELGDSALYFCASSLGEAGQETEAFFGQGTRLTVV.

J is TRBJ1-2 and V is TRBV9, with D tentatively TRBD1 (6 bases). The V gene lost 0 bases and the J gene lost 8 bases, with 8 bases spanning the gap. CDR3 length: 12 amino acids. Germline-derived CDR1 and CDR2 are SGDLS and YYNGEE. CDR3 region: CASSVDQGGYTF. Here the CDR3 DNA reads TGTGCCAGCAGCGTAGATCAGGGGGGCTACACCTTC.

V is TRBV25-1 and J is TRBJ1-2; D may be TRBD1 (5 bases). Germline loops: CDR1 MGHDK, CDR2 SYGVNS. This CDR3 is built from 13 residues. V dropped 7 bases and J dropped 3 bases, with 12 bases sitting between them. CDR3 protein: CASTPGEYYGYTF. Here the CDR3 DNA reads TGTGCCAGCACTCCGGGGGAGTACTATGGCTACACCTTC.

This clone was seen a few times. This chain uses TRBV6-1 with TRBJ2-7, with 11 bases matching TRBD1. Germline V lookup: CDR1 MNHNS, CDR2 SASEGT. This CDR3 comprises 16 residues. After removal of 0 bases from V and 4 bases from J, the junction contained 5 bases not matched to a gene. The CDR3 DNA follows: TGTGCCAGCAGTGAAGCACCGGGACAGGGGGATTACGAGCAGTACGTC. It encodes CASSEAPGQGDYEQYV.

The DNA for the CDR3 is TGTGCCAGCAGCCAAGATCTTGAGATTGGGGACACGAACACTGAAGCTTTCTTT. This sequence encodes CASSQDLEIGDTNTEAFF. The rearrangement links TRBV3-1 (or the pseudogene TRBV3-2) to TRBJ1-1; D is possibly TRBD1 (6 bases). V was pared by 0 bases and J by 1 base, with 18 bases between. This CDR3 is built from 18 residues. Germline values: CDR1 LGHDT, CDR2 YNNKEL (reference sequence).

The J gene is TRBJ1-1, the V gene TRBV19; D is perhaps TRBD1 (6 bases). The CDR3 loop spans 13 amino acids. Germline CDR1 LNHDA, CDR2 SQIVND (reference sequence). V was cut by 5 bases and J by 1 base, with 8 bases left in between. CDR3 sequence reads: CASSGTTNTEAFF. The CDR3 DNA follows: TGTGCCAGTAGTGGGACAACGAACACTGAAGCTTTCTTT.

The chain uses TRBV3-1 (or the pseudogene TRBV3-2) and TRBJ2-2, with D perhaps matching TRBD2 (6 bases). CDR1 LGHDT and CDR2 YNNKEL come from the germline V gene (reference sequence). Trimming removed 5 bases at V and 3 bases at J, with 10 bases between. The CDR3 extends over 14 amino acids. CDR3 sequence reads: CASSEGLHTGELFF. Here the CDR3 DNA reads TGTGCCAGCAGCGAGGGACTTCACACCGGGGAGCTGTTTTTT.

The genes are TRBV28 and TRBJ1-1, with D unclear. The CDR3 covers 13 residues. Germline-derived CDR1 and CDR2 are MDHEN and SYDVKM. V lost 7 bases and J 1 base, leaving 10 bases between the germline ends. DNA for the CDR3: TGTGCCAGCAATACGGGGTGGAACACTGAAGCTTTCTTT. Translated, it gives CASNTGWNTEAFF.

The chain links TRBV6-5 to TRBJ1-3; maybe TRBD1 (6 bases). This CDR3 has 13 amino acids. CDR1 MNHEY and CDR2 SVGAGI come from the germline V gene. V lost 7 bases and J 7 bases, leaving 14 bases between the germline ends. CDR3 amino acids: CASTRNRVNTIYF. In nucleotides, the CDR3 is TGTGCCAGCACGCGAAACAGGGTTAACACCATATATTTT.

This chain joins TRBV5-6 and TRBJ2-7; D is perhaps TRBD1 (5 bases). Germline loops: CDR1 SGHDT, CDR2 YYEEEE. The germline V and J ends were trimmed by 4 bases and 5 bases, with 13 bases remaining between them. The CDR3 has 13 residues. The CDR3 bases are TGTGCCAGCAGCCTCCTAAGGGGCAACGAGCAGTACGTC. Amino acid sequence: CASSLLRGNEQYV.

Concerning this clone: The junction departs from the called germline gene at one end, perhaps through a read error. This chain joins TRBV5-4 and TRBJ1-1; D is unresolved. The V gene's germline CDR1 is SGHNT and CDR2 YYREEE (reference sequence). CDR3 length equals 12 residues. CDR3 sequence reads: CASSLGSTEAFF. The CDR3 bases are TGTGCCAGCAGTTTGGGTAGTACTGAAGCTTTCTTT.

V and J are TRBV12-2 and TRBJ2-7; TRBD2 was called by the table and not checked on the DNA. TRBV12-2 is flagged as a pseudogene. CDR3 length: 15 residues. DNA for the CDR3: TGTGCAAGTGCCCTTACTAGCGGGGGGCCGTACGAGCAGTACGTC. Translated: CASALTSGGPYEQYV.

CDR3 nucleotides: TGCGCCAGCAGCCTGGCCCCCGACAGGGCTTCTAACTATGGCTACACCTTC. Encoded protein: CASSLAPDRASNYGYTF. The chain recombines TRBV4-1 with TRBJ1-2; 7 positions agree with TRBD1. The V gene end was trimmed by 4 bases and the J gene end by 0 bases; junction bases not matched to a gene: 11. The CDR3 spans 17 residues. CDR1 and CDR2 from the germline V gene are MGHRA and YSYEKL.

This chain uses TRBV4-2 with TRBJ2-3, with a weak D call TRBD2 (6 bases). This CDR3 comprises 14 residues. CDR1 is LGHNA and CDR2 is YNFKEQ in the germline V gene. Deletions cut 1 base from V and 5 bases from J, with 10 bases between. The CDR3 reads CASSQGPRGDTQYF. For the CDR3, the DNA is TGTGCCAGCAGCCAAGGCCCGCGGGGAGATACGCAGTATTTT.

This clone has a handful of counts. The chain links TRBV24-1 to TRBJ2-2; TRBD1 agrees at 7 bases. This CDR3 has 16 residues. Per germline, CDR1 KGHDR and CDR2 SFDVKD. V trimming: 5 bases; J trimming: 0 bases; junction bases outside the gene matches: 5. The CDR3 region has the DNA TGTGCCACCAGTGGAGGGGGCCTTTCGAACACCGGGGAGCTGTTTTTT. Amino acids: CATSGGGLSNTGELFF.